This T cell receptor beta chain was captured in a study of CD8 T cells in Susac syndrome. With random hexamers, reverse transcription was performed on about 0.5 to 1 ug of RNA. immunoSEQ multiplex PCR amplified TCR beta CDR3 across 54 Vbeta, 13 Jbeta. TCRdb used MiXCR to reprocess the immunoSEQ multiplex PCR reads, holding one entry per CDR3 protein. The table has around 95,000 distinct CDR3 sequences, 95% seen once. With regard to this clonotype: Relative to the germline gene, one junction end is altered; a read error may explain this.

The CDR3 is 10 amino acids. The germline V gene encodes CDR1 MGHDK and CDR2 SYGVNS. The sequenced target, TCR beta, came from blood CD8+ and CD4+ T cells. The V call is TRBV25-1, the J call TRBJ1-1; D not certain. The source of this sequence is a human donor with Susac syndrome. The sequencing input was CD8+ T cells from PBMCs. In DNA form, the CDR3 reads TGTGCCAGCAGTGATGATGCTCCCATCTTT. It codes for CASSDDAPIF.